A single sample gave rise to the 32 T cell receptor beta chains below, sequenced in a study of T cells after yellow fever vaccination. TCRdb reanalysed the 5' RACE reads using MiXCR and keeps one entry per CDR3 protein. The sample carries approximately 580,000 distinct CDR3 sequences, roughly a sixth recorded once. Specimen: PBMCs, collected more than 4 days after the first yellow fever vaccination. The origin of the receptors is a young man who received the YFV17D yellow fever vaccine.

This clonotype was counted only a few times. V usage is TRBV28 and J usage is TRBJ2-7; D is possibly TRBD1 (5 bases). Trimming left V 5 bases short and J 4 bases short, with 9 bases between. This CDR3 region has 12 residues. Germline loops: CDR1 MDHEN, CDR2 SYDVKM. The CDR3 loop is CASSRQIYEQYV. The CDR3 nucleotides read TGTGCCAGCAGTAGACAGATTTACGAGCAGTACGTC.

The V gene is TRBV2, the J gene TRBJ1-1; 9 bases are a match to TRBD1. Germline loops: CDR1 SNHLY, CDR2 FYNNEI. The CDR3 contains 14 residues. J lost 5 bases, V lost 6 bases, and 7 bases had no gene match. The CDR3 nucleotides read TGTGCCAGCAGGGGGGGACAGGGAGGGACTGAAGCTTTCTTT. Its translation: CASRGGQGGTEAFF.

This clonotype was seen a few times. The V call is TRBV27, the J call TRBJ1-3; 8 positions match TRBD1. V shed 6 bases and J 8 bases; nucleotides not matched to a gene: 9. Germline-derived CDR1 and CDR2 are MNHEY and SMNVEV (reference sequence). CDR3 length: 14 residues. Here the CDR3 DNA reads TGTGCCAGCAGGCCTCCGGGACAGGCAGACACCATATATTTT. Translation: CASRPPGQADTIYF.

This chain connects TRBV21-1 to TRBJ2-7. TRBV21-1 is shown as a pseudogene. The CDR3 has 14 residues. The CDR3 protein is CASSKIGFSYEQYV. DNA for the CDR3: TGTGCCAGCAGCAAAATTGGTTTTTCCTACGAGCAGTACGTC.

The chain uses TRBV4-2 and TRBJ1-3; the D gene is possibly TRBD1 (5 bases). The CDR3 contains 16 residues. V was cut by 0 bases and J by 4 bases, with 13 bases left in between. Germline V CDR1 and CDR2: LGHNA, YNFKEQ. CDR3 protein: CASSQDSAGRGNTIYF. Here the CDR3 DNA reads TGTGCCAGCAGCCAAGATTCAGCGGGGCGCGGAAACACCATATATTTT.

The table lists this clonotype with a few counts. This rearrangement joins TRBV11-1 to TRBJ2-3; D could derive from TRBD1 or TRBD2 (6 bases each). V was shortened by 5 bases and J by 3 bases, with 24 bases between the two germline ends. In germline, CDR1 is SGHAT, CDR2 FQDESV (reference sequence). The CDR3 length is 18 residues. This CDR3 reads CASSPGAGAAGSTDTQYF. The CDR3 nucleotides read TGTGCCAGCAGCCCGGGGGCAGGGGCCGCAGGCTCGACAGATACGCAGTATTTT.

This clonotype was recorded only once. V usage is TRBV29-1 and J usage is TRBJ2-3, with a weak D call TRBD1 (6 bases). The CDR3 contains 13 residues. Deletions cut 7 bases from V and 1 base from J, with 12 bases between. CDR1 and CDR2 (germline): SQVTM, ANQGSEA. The CDR3 here is CSARRQGTDTQYF. CDR3 bases: TGCAGCGCGAGGCGACAGGGCACAGATACGCAGTATTTT.

The genes are TRBV28 and TRBJ1-1; a weak D match, TRBD1 (6 bases). The CDR3 is 14 amino acids. Trimming removed 3 bases at V and 3 bases at J, with 11 bases between. CDR1 and CDR2 from the germline V gene are MDHEN and SYDVKM. This chain's CDR3 is CASSLGARDTEAFF. The CDR3, as DNA: TGTGCCAGCAGTTTGGGGGCCCGGGACACTGAAGCTTTCTTT.

This sequence joins TRBV5-1 and TRBJ2-4, with 10 bases lining up with TRBD1. This CDR3 is built from 16 residues. With 4 bases clipped from V and 2 bases from J, the junction kept 6 bases outside the gene matches. Germline V lookup: CDR1 SGHRS, CDR2 YFSETQ. This chain's CDR3 is CASSPGTGVSKNIQYF. The CDR3 nucleotides read TGCGCCAGCAGCCCCGGGACAGGGGTGTCCAAAAACATTCAGTACTTC.

The DNA for the CDR3 is TGTGCCAGCAGTTTTGGCCACCCGGGGAATTCACCCCTCCACTTT. Amino acid sequence: CASSFGHPGNSPLHF. This chain uses TRBV12-3 or TRBV12-4 with TRBJ1-6; D gene unclear. The CDR3 consists of 15 residues. V lost 3 bases to trimming and J lost 7 bases, with 13 bases between them.

This clonotype appeared a few times. This rearrangement joins TRBV11-1 to TRBJ2-3; D unresolved. The CDR3 contains 12 residues. Trimming removed 7 bases at V and 2 bases at J, with 7 bases between. Germline CDR1 and CDR2: SGHAT and FQDESV (reference sequence). In nucleotides, the CDR3 is TGTGCCAGCATCGGTAACACAGATACGCAGTATTTT. Translating it yields CASIGNTDTQYF. The whole variable domain, filled in from reference TRBV11-1 and TRBJ2-3, reads EAEVAQSPRYKITEKSQAVAFWCDPISGHATLYWYRQILGQGPELLVQFQDESVVDDSQLPKDRFSAERLKGVDSTLKIQPAELGDSAMYLCASIGNTDTQYFGPGTRLTVL.

In regard to this clonotype: Given the absence of the conserved phenylalanine or tryptophan at the CDR3 end, a read error is likely. CDR3 sequence: CASSPPDLVKNIQYS. CDR3 nucleotides: TGCGCCAGCAGCCCTCCGGACTTGGTCAAAAACATTCAGTACTCC. V gene TRBV4-1 combines with J gene TRBJ2-4, with a weak D call TRBD2 (5 bases). Germline loops: CDR1 MGHRA, CDR2 YSYEKL. V gave up 4 bases and J gave up 3 bases, with 13 bases separating them. The CDR3 extends over 15 amino acids.

This clonotype came up a few times. The gene calls are TRBV20-1 and TRBJ2-3, with 7 bases that match TRBD2. CDR3 size: 15 residues. The V and J ends lost 2 bases and 2 bases, in that order; junction bases with no gene match: 7. Per the germline V gene, CDR1 is DFQATT and CDR2 is SNEGSKA (reference sequence). The CDR3 loop is CSARPPSGATDTQYF. CDR3 coding DNA: TGCAGTGCTAGACCACCTAGCGGAGCCACAGATACGCAGTATTTT.

This clonotype was recorded at least ten times. The chain uses TRBV7-2 and TRBJ1-5, with D possibly matching TRBD1 (5 bases). The CDR3 is 14 residues long. Trimming took 4 bases from V and 6 from J, leaving 13 bases between them. Per germline, CDR1 SGHTA and CDR2 FQGNSA. The CDR3 is CASSSSSGGQPQHF. The CDR3 coding sequence is TGTGCCAGCAGCTCCTCATCCGGGGGTCAGCCCCAGCATTTT. The full variable domain, with the rest looked up from reference TRBV7-2 and TRBJ1-5, is GAGVSQSPSNKVTEKGKDVELRCDPISGHTALYWYRQSLGQGLEFLIYFQGNSAPDKSGLPSDRFSAERTGGSVSTLTIQRTQQEDSAVYLCASSSSSGGQPQHFGDGTRLSIL.

The chain carries TRBV7-9 and TRBJ2-7; D call uncertain. The CDR3 extends over 16 amino acids. Germline V gene sequence: CDR1 SEHNR, CDR2 FQNEAQ (reference sequence). V gave up 6 bases and J gave up 2 bases, with 20 bases separating them. CDR3 region: CASSPPGRQSPYEQYV. CDR3 sequence (DNA): TGTGCCAGCAGTCCACCGGGCCGACAAAGCCCCTACGAGCAGTACGTC.

The chain carries TRBV20-1 and TRBJ1-5, with D tentatively TRBD1 (6 bases). V shed 3 bases and J shed 9 bases, with 18 bases lying between them. CDR1 and CDR2 from the germline V gene are DFQATT and SNEGSKA (reference sequence). There are 14 residues in the CDR3. CDR3 sequence reads: CSARVPTGSAPQHF. The CDR3 region has the DNA TGCAGTGCTAGGGTCCCAACAGGGTCGGCGCCCCAGCATTTT.

The chain joins TRBV6-1 to TRBJ2-3, with 9 bases matching TRBD2. Germline V gives CDR1 MNHNS, CDR2 SASEGT. V lost 8 bases and J lost 0; bases outside the gene matches: 3. The CDR3 is 14 residues long. This CDR3 reads CASGRGGSTDTQYF. The CDR3 nucleotides read TGTGCCAGCGGGCGGGGGGGAAGCACAGATACGCAGTATTTT.

This clonotype was observed a few times. Written as DNA, the CDR3 is TGCGCCAGCAGCGGGGACAGGGCTAGCTACGAGCAGTACTTC. Amino acids: CASSGDRASYEQYF. The chain couples TRBV5-1 to TRBJ2-7; 9 nucleotides line up with TRBD1. This CDR3 region has 14 residues. Trimming removed 4 bases from V and 3 bases from J; junction bases left unmatched: 5. CDR1 is SGHRS and CDR2 is YFSETQ in the germline V gene.

The CDR3 DNA sequence: TGCAGCGTTGACAGCGGGGGGCCCGGTACGCAGTATTTT. Translation: CSVDSGGPGTQYF. V gene TRBV29-1 combines with J gene TRBJ2-3, with TRBD2 identical over 9 bases. Germline loops: CDR1 SQVTM, CDR2 ANQGSEA. V gave up 3 bases and J gave up 8 bases; unmatched junction bases: 6. The CDR3 has 13 amino acids.

J is TRBJ1-1 and V is TRBV5-1, with D unclear. This CDR3 has 14 residues. Germline CDR1 is SGHRS and CDR2 is YFSETQ. Trimming left V 0 bases short and J 2 bases short, with 8 bases between. CDR3 in amino acids: CASSLGLFNTEAFF. The CDR3 nucleotides read TGCGCCAGCAGCTTGGGGTTATTTAACACTGAAGCTTTCTTT. Using reference TRBV5-1 and TRBJ1-1 for the parts outside the CDR3, the full variable domain is KAGVTQTPRYLIKTRGQQVTLSCSPISGHRSVSWYQQTPGQGLQFLFEYFSETQRNKGNFPGRFSGRQFSNSRSEMNVSTLELGDSALYLCASSLGLFNTEAFFGQGTRLTVV.

This clonotype was seen a few times. Here the CDR3 DNA reads TGTGCCAGCAGCTTAAGCGCCGGAAACGGGAACATTCAGTACTTC. Amino acid sequence: CASSLSAGNGNIQYF. The V and J genes are TRBV7-8 and TRBJ2-4; D ambiguous. V lost 2 bases to trimming and J lost 7 bases, with 15 bases between them. The CDR3 is 15 residues long. The germline V gene encodes CDR1 SGHVS and CDR2 FQNEAQ.

This clonotype was detected only a few times. The chain joins TRBV5-5 to TRBJ2-6; no clear D. V was cut by 3 bases and J by 2 bases, with 9 bases left in between. This CDR3 spans 15 amino acids. Germline V gives CDR1 SGHKS, CDR2 YYEKEE (reference sequence). Written as DNA, the CDR3 is TGTGCCAGCAGCTCCCCGTTCACTGGGGCCAACGTCCTGACTTTC. Protein sequence: CASSSPFTGANVLTF.

This clonotype was seen a few times. The CDR3 DNA is TGTGCCAGCAGCCTCACGACAGGGGCGGTTGGCTACACCTTC. Protein product: CASSLTTGAVGYTF. The V call is TRBV14, the J call TRBJ1-2; 8 nucleotides align to TRBD1. CDR3 length: 14 residues. V lost 4 bases and J lost 7; bases outside the gene matches: 8. Germline CDR1 is SGHDN and CDR2 is FVKESK.

This clonotype was found a few times. The chain carries TRBV2 and TRBJ2-4; 10 nucleotides agree with TRBD1. Germline V gives CDR1 SNHLY, CDR2 FYNNEI. This CDR3 region has 14 residues. Trimming removed 6 bases from V and 7 bases from J; junction bases left unmatched: 6. The DNA of the CDR3 is TGTGCCAGCAGGTCCGGGACAGGGGCCAACATTCAGTACTTC. Translated, it gives CASRSGTGANIQYF.

The J gene is TRBJ2-7, the V gene TRBV7-9; 10 positions agree with TRBD1. V lost 5 bases to trimming and J lost 1 base; unmatched junction nucleotides: 11. CDR3 length equals 17 residues. Germline-derived CDR1 and CDR2 are SEHNR and FQNEAQ (reference sequence). The CDR3 region is CASSPRTGGGVSYEQYF. The CDR3 DNA reads TGTGCCAGCAGCCCCCGGACAGGGGGGGGGGTTTCCTACGAGCAGTACTTC.

The chain has TRBV20-1 and TRBJ1-6; D is unresolved. The V and J ends lost 4 bases and 10 bases respectively, with 23 bases between them. CDR3 length: 16 residues. Germline V gene sequence: CDR1 DFQATT, CDR2 SNEGSKA (reference sequence). CDR3 in DNA: TGCAGTGCTAAATCGGAGGTGGTCCTGCTGGGGTCACCCCTCCACTTT. The encoded protein is CSAKSEVVLLGSPLHF.

This sequence joins TRBV18 and TRBJ1-6; D is possibly TRBD1 (6 bases). The CDR3 contains 16 residues. Germline lookup yields CDR1 KGHSH and CDR2 LQKENI. Trimming removed 2 bases from V and 7 bases from J, with 15 bases in between. CDR3 sequence (DNA): TGTGCCAGCTCACCAGGCCTAGGGGGTGAAAATTCACCCCTCCACTTT. It codes for CASSPGLGGENSPLHF.

The V and J genes are TRBV4-3 and TRBJ2-6; no clear D gene. CDR1 and CDR2 from the germline V gene are LGHNA and YSLEER. V shed 0 bases and J shed 4 bases, with 10 bases lying between them. The CDR3 runs to 16 residues. CDR3 in amino acids: CASSQDAAHGANVLTF. The CDR3 bases are TGCGCCAGCAGCCAAGATGCGGCCCACGGGGCCAACGTCCTGACTTTC.

This clonotype was seen a handful of times. The chain carries TRBV7-2 and TRBJ2-3; 11 bases agree with TRBD1. Per the germline V gene, CDR1 is SGHTA and CDR2 is FQGNSA. The CDR3 totals 14 residues. Trimming removed 1 base from V and 7 bases from J; junction bases left unmatched: 1. The CDR3 sequence is CASSLGDRGYTQYF. CDR3 nucleotide sequence: TGTGCCAGCAGCTTAGGGGACAGGGGGTATACGCAGTATTTT.

This clonotype was picked up a small number of times. This chain connects TRBV27 to TRBJ2-3; no definite D call. There are 12 residues in the CDR3. Germline-derived CDR1 and CDR2 are MNHEY and SMNVEV (reference sequence). The V and J ends lost 3 bases and 3 bases respectively, with 4 bases between them. The CDR3 DNA follows: TGTGCCAGCAGTTTCACTACAGATACGCAGTATTTT. It yields the protein CASSFTTDTQYF.

This clonotype was observed a few times. This sequence joins TRBV12-3 or TRBV12-4 and TRBJ2-5; D is undetermined. This CDR3 comprises 13 residues. Trimming pared 4 bases from V and 6 bases from J, leaving 12 bases between. In DNA form, the CDR3 reads TGTGCCAGCAGTTACGGTCTTTGGAAGACCCAGTACTTC. This sequence encodes CASSYGLWKTQYF.

This clonotype was observed a few times. The chain is built from TRBV27 and TRBJ2-7; D call uncertain. The CDR3 totals 13 residues. Germline V gene data show CDR1 as MNHEY and CDR2 as SMNVEV (reference sequence). V was trimmed by 4 bases and J by 3 bases, leaving 10 bases between them. The CDR3: CASSSTNNYEQYF. The CDR3 coding sequence is TGTGCCAGCAGTTCCACCAACAACTACGAGCAGTACTTC.